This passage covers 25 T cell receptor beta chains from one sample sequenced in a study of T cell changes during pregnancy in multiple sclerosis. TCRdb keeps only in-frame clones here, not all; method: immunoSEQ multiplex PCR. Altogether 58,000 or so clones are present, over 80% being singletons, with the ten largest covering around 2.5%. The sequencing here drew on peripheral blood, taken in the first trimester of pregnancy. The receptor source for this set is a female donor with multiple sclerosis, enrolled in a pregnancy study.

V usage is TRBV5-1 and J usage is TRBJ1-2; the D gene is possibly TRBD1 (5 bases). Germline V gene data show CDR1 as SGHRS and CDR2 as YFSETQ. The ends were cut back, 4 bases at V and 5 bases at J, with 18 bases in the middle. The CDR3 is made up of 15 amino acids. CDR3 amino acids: CASSSTRGGFYGYTF. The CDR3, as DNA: TGCGCCAGCAGCAGTACGAGGGGAGGGTTTTATGGCTACACCTTC.

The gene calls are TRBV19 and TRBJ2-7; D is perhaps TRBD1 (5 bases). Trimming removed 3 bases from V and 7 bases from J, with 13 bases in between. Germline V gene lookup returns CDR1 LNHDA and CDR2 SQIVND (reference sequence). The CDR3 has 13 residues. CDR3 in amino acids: CASSINPGLEQYF. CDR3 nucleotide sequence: TGTGCCAGTAGTATTAACCCAGGGCTGGAGCAGTACTTC. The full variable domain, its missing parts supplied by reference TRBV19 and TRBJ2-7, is DGGITQSPKYLFRKEGQNVTLSCEQNLNHDAMYWYRQDPGQGLRLIYYSQIVNDFQKGDIAEGYSVSREKKESFPLTVTSAQKNPTAFYLCASSINPGLEQYFGPGTRLTVT.

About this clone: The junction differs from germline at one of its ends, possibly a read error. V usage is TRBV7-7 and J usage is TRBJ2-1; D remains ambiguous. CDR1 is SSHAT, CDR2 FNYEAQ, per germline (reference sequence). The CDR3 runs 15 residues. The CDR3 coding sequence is TGTGCTAGCAGCGTAGGGCGAGGCGTCGGCAATGAGCAGTTCTTC. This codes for CASSVGRGVGNEQFF.

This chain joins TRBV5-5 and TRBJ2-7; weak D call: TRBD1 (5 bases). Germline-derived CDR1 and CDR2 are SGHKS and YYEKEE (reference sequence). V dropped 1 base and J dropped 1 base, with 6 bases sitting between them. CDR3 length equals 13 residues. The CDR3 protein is CASSLQGSYEQYF. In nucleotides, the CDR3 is TGTGCCAGCAGCTTGCAGGGTTCCTACGAGCAGTACTTC.

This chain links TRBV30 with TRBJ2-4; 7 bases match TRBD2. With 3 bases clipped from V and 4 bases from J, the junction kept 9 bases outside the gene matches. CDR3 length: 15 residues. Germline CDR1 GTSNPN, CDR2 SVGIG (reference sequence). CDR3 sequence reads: CAWSPMRESKNIQYF. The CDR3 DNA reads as TGTGCCTGGAGCCCTATGCGGGAGTCAAAAAACATTCAGTACTTC.

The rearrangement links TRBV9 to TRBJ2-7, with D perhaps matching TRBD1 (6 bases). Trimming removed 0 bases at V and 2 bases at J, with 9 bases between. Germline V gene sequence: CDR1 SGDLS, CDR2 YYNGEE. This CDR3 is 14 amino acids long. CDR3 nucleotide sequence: TGTGCCAGCAGCGTAGCGGACAGAGCCTACGAGCAGTACTTC. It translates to CASSVADRAYEQYF.

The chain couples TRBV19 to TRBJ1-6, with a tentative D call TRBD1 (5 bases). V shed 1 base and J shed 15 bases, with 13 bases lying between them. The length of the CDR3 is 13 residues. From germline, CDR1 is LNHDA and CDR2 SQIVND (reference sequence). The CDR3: CASSIVDTQLLHF. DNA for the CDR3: TGTGCCAGTAGTATAGTGGACACTCAACTCCTCCACTTT.

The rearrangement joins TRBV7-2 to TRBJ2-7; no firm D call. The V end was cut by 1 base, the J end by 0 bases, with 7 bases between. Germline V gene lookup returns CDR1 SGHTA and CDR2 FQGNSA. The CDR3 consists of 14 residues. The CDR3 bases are TGTGCCAGCAGCTTAGGTCTGAGCTCCTACGAGCAGTACTTC. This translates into CASSLGLSSYEQYF.

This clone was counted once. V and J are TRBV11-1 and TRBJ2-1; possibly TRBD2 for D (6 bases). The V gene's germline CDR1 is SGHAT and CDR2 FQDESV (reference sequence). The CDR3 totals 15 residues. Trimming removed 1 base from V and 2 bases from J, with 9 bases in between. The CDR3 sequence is CASSLGLDTYNEQFF. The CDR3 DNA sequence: TGTGCCAGCAGCTTAGGACTAGACACCTACAATGAGCAGTTCTTC.

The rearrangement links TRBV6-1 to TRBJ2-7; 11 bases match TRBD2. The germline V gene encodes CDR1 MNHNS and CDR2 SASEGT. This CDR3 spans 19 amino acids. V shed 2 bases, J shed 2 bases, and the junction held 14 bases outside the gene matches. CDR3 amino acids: CASSERSSGRGWSTYEQYF. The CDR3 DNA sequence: TGTGCCAGCAGTGAACGGAGTAGCGGGAGGGGATGGTCGACCTACGAGCAGTACTTC.

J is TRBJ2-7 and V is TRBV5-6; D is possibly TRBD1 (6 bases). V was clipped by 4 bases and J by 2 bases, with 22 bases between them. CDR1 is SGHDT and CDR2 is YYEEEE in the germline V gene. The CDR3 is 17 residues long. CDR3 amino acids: CASSPATDSYRAYEQYF. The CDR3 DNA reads TGTGCCAGCAGCCCGGCGACCGACAGTTACAGGGCCTACGAGCAGTACTTC.

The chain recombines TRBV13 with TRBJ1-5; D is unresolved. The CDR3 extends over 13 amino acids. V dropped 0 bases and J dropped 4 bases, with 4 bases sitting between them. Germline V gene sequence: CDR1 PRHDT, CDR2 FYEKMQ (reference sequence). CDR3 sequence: CASSLGLNQPQHF. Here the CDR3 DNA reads TGTGCCAGCAGCTTAGGCCTAAATCAGCCCCAGCATTTT.

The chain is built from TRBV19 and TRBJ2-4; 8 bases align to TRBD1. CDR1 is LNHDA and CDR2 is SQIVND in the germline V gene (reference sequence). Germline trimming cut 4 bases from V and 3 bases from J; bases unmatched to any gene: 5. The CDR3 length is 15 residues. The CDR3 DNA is TGTGCCAGTAGTACTCAGGGGGCAGGCAAAAACATTCAGTACTTC. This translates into CASSTQGAGKNIQYF.

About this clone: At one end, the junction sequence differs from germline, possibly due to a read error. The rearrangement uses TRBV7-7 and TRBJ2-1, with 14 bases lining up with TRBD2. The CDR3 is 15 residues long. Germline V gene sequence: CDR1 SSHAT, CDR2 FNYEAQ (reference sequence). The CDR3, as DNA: TGTGCTAGCAGCTTAGGGACTAGCGGGAGAAATGAGCAGTTCTTC. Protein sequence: CASSLGTSGRNEQFF.

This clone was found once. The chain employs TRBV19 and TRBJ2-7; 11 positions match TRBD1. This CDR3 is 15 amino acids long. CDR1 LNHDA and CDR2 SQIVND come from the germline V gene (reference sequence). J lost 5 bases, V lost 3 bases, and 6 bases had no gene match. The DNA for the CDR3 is TGTGCCAGTAGTATGCAGCGGACAGGGGGCAACGAGCAGTACTTC. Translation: CASSMQRTGGNEQYF.

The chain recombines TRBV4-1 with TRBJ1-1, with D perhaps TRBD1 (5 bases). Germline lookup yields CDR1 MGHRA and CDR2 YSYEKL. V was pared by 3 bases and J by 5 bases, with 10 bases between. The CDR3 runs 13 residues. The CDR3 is CASSQPGGTEAFF. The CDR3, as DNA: TGCGCCAGCAGCCAGCCCGGGGGGACTGAAGCTTTCTTT.

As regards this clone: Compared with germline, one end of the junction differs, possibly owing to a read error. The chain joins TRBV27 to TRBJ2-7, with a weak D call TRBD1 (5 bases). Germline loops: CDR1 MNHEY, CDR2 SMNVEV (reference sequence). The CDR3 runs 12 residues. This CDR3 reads CASSFWGREQHF. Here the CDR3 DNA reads TGTGCCAGCAGTTTCTGGGGCCGCGAGCAGCACTTC.

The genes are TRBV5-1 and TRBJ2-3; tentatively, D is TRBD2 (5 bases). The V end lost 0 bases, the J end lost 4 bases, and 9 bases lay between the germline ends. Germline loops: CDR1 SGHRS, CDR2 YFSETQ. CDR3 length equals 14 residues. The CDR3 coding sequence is TGCGCCAGCAGCTTGGAGGGAGAGCCAGATACGCAGTATTTT. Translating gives CASSLEGEPDTQYF.

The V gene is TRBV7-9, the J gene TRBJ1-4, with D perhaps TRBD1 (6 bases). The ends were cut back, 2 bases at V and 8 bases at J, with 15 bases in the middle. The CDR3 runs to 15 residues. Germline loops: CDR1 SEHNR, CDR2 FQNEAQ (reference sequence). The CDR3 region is CASSLRAGEPEKLFF. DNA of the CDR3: TGTGCCAGCAGCTTAAGGGCAGGGGAACCCGAAAAACTGTTTTTT.

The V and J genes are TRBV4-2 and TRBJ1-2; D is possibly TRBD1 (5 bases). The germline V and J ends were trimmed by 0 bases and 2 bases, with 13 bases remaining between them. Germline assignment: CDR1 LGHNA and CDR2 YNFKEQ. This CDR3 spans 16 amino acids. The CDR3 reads CASSQDWQGKNYGYTF. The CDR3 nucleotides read TGTGCCAGCAGCCAAGATTGGCAGGGTAAGAACTATGGCTACACCTTC.

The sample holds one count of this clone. The DNA of the CDR3 is TGTGCCAGCAACGAGGGACAGCCAACTAATGAAAAACTGTTTTTT. It codes for CASNEGQPTNEKLFF. The chain carries TRBV6-6 and TRBJ1-4; 7 positions match TRBD1. The CDR3 has 15 amino acids. V shed 7 bases, J shed 0 bases, and the junction held 5 bases outside the gene matches. CDR1 is MNHNY and CDR2 is SVGAGI in the germline V gene (reference sequence).

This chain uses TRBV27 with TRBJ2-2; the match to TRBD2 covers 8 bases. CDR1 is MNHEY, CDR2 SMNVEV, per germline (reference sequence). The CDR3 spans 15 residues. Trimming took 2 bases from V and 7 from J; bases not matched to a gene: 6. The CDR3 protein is CASSLRSLAVGELFF. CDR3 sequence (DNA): TGTGCCAGCAGTTTAAGGTCACTAGCGGTCGGGGAGCTGTTTTTT.

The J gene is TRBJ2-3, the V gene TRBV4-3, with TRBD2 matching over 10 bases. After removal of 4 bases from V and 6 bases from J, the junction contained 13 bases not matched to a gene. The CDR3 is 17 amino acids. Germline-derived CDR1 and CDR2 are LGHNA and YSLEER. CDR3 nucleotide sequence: TGCGCCAGCAGCCGCCACCGGGGGACTAGCGCTAGGGATACGCAGTATTTT. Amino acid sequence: CASSRHRGTSARDTQYF.

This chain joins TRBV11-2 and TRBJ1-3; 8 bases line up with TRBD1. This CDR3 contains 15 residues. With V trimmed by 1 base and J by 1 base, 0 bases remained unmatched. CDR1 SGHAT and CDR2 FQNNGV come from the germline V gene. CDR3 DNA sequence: TGTGCCAGCAGCTTAGGACAGGGGTCTGGAAACACCATATATTTT. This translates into CASSLGQGSGNTIYF.

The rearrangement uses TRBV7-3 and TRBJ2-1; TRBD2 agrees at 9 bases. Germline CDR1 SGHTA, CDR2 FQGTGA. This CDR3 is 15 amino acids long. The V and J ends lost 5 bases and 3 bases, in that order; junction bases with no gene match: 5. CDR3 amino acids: CASSPRLADYNEQFF. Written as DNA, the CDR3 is TGTGCCAGCAGCCCCCGACTAGCGGACTACAATGAGCAGTTCTTC.